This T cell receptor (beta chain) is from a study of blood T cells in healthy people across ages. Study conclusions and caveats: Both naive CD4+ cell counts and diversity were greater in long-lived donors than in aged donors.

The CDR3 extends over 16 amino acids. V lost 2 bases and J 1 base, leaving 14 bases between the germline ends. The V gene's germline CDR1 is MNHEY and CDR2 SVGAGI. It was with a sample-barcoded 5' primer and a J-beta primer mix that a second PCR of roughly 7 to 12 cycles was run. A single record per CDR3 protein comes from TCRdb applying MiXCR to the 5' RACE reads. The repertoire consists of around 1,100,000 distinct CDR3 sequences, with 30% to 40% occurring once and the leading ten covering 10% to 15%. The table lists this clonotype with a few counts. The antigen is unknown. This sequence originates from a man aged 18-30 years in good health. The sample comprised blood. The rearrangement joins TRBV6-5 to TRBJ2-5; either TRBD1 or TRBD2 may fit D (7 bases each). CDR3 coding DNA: TGTGCCAGCAGTTACGGGGGGGACAGCATCCAAGAGACCCAGTACTTC. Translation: CASSYGGDSIQETQYF.